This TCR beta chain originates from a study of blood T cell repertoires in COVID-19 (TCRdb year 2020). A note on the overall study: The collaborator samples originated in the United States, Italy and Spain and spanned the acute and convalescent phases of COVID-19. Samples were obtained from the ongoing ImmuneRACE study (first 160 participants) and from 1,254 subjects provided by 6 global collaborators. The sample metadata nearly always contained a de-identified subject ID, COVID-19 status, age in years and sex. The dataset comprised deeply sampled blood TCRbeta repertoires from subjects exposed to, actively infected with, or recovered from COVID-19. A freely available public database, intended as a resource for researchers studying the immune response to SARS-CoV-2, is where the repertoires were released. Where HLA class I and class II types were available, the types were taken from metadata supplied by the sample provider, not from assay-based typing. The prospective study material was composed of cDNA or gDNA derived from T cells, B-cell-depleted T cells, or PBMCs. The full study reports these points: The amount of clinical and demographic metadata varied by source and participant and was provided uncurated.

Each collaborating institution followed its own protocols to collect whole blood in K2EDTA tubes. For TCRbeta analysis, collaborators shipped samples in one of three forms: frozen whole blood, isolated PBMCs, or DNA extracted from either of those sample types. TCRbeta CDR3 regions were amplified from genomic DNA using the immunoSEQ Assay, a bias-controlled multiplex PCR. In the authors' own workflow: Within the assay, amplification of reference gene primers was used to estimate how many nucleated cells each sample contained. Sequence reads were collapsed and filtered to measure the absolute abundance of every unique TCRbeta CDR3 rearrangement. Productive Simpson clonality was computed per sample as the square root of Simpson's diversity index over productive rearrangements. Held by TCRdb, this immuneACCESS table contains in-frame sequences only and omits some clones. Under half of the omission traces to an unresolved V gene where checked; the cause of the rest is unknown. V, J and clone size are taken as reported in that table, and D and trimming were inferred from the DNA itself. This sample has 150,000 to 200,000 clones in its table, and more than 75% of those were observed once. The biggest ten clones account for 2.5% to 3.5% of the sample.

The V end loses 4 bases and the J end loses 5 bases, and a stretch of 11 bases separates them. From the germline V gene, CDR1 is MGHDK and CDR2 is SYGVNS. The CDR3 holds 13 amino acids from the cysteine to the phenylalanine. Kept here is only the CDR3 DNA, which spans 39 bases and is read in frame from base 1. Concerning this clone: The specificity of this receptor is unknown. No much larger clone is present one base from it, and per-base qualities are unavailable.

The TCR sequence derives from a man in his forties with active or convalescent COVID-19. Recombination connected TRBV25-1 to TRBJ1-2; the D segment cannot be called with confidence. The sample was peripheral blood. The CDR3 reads CASSVRQVYGYTF. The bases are TGTGCCAGCAGTGTTAGGCAGGTTTATGGCTACACCTTC.